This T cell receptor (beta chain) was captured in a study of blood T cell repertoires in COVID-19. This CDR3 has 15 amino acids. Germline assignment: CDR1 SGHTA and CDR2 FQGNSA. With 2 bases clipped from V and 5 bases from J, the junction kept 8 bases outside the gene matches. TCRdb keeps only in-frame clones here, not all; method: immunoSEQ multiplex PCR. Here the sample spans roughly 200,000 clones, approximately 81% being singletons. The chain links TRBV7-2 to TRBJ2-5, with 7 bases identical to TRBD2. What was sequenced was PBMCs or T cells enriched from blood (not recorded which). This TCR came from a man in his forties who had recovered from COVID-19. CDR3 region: CASSLRSREGETQYF. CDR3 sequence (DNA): TGTGCCAGCAGCTTACGGTCCAGGGAGGGGGAGACCCAGTACTTC. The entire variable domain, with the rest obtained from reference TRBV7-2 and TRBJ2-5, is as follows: GAGVSQSPSNKVTEKGKDVELRCDPISGHTALYWYRQSLGQGLEFLIYFQGNSAPDKSGLPSDRFSAERTGGSVSTLTIQRTQQEDSAVYLCASSLRSREGETQYFGPGTRLLVL.